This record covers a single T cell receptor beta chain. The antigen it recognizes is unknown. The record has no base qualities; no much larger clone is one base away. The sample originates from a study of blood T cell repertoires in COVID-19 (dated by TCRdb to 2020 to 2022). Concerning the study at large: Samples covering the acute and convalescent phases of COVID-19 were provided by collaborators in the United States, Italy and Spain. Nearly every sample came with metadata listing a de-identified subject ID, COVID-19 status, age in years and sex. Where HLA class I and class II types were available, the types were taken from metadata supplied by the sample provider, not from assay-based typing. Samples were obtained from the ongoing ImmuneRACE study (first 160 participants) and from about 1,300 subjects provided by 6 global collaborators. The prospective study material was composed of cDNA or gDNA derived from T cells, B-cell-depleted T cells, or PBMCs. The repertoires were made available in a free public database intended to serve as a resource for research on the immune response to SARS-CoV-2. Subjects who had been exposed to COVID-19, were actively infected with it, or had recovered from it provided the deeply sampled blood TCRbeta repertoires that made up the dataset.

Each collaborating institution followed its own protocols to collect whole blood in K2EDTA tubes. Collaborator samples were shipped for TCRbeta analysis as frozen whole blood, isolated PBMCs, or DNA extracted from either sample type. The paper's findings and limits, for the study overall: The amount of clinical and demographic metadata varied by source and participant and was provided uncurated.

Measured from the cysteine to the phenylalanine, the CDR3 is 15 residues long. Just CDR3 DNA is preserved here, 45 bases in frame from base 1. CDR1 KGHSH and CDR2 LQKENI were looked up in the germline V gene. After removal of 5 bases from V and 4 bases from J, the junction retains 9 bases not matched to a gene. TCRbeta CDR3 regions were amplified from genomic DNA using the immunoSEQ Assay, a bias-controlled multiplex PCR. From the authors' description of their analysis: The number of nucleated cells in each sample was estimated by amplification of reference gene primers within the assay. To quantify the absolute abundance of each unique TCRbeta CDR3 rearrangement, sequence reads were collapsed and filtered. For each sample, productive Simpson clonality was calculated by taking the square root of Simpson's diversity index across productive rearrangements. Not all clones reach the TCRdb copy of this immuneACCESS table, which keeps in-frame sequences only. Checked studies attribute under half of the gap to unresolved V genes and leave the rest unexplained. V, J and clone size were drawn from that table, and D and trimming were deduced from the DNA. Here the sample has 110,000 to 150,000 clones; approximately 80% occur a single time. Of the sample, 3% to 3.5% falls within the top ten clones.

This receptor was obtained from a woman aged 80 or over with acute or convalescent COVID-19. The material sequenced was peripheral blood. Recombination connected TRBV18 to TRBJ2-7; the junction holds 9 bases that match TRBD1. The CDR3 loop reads CASSNRDRVGYEQYF. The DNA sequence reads TGTGCCAGCTCAAACCGGGACAGGGTTGGGTACGAGCAGTACTTC.